The 24 T cell receptor beta chains listed next were all sequenced from one sample in a study of blood T cell repertoires in COVID-19. Measured with immunoSEQ multiplex PCR; TCRdb has only the in-frame clones, and not every one. Of 90,000 to 150,000 clones in the sample, approximately 81% were seen once. Source material: peripheral blood. The receptors come from a woman of 80 years or more with acute or convalescent COVID-19.

In this sample, this clone turned up a few times. V is TRBV4-2 and J is TRBJ1-6; D is unclear. The CDR3 is made up of 13 amino acids. V was clipped by 6 bases and J by 10 bases, with 13 bases between them. Germline values: CDR1 LGHNA, CDR2 YNFKEQ. DNA for the CDR3: TGTGCCAGCAGTCTTTGGCGGGAATCACCCCTCCACTTT. It translates to CASSLWRESPLHF.

CDR3 DNA: TGTGCCAGCAGCTTCGGGGTTTTGGGCACAGATACGCAGTATTTT. Translated, it gives CASSFGVLGTDTQYF. This chain joins TRBV7-2 and TRBJ2-3, with D perhaps TRBD2 (5 bases). The CDR3 sequence is 15 residues long. The germline gives CDR1 SGHTA, CDR2 FQGNSA. Trimming took off 3 bases at V and 1 base at J, with 11 bases between the two ends.

The sample holds a few counts of this clone. This chain joins TRBV25-1 and TRBJ1-5, with D uncertain. V dropped 2 bases and J dropped 6 bases, with 8 bases sitting between them. CDR1 is MGHDK, CDR2 SYGVNS, per germline. The CDR3 consists of 13 residues. The CDR3 bases are TGTGCCAGCAGTGAACATGATAGTCAGCCCCAGCATTTT. This sequence encodes CASSEHDSQPQHF. Full variable domain (remainder filled in from reference TRBV25-1 and TRBJ1-5): EADIYQTPRYLVIGTGKKITLECSQTMGHDKMYWYQQDPGMELHLIHYSYGVNSTEKGDLSSESTVSRIRTEHFPLTLESARPSHTSQYLCASSEHDSQPQHFGDGTRLSIL.

This chain uses TRBV19 with TRBJ2-7; D is undetermined. Germline lookup yields CDR1 LNHDA and CDR2 SQIVND (reference sequence). The CDR3 spans 14 residues. Trimming left V 2 bases short and J 1 base short, with 9 bases between. Here the CDR3 reads CASSIMRGSYEQYF. The CDR3 DNA sequence: TGTGCCAGTAGTATAATGAGAGGTTCCTACGAGCAGTACTTC.

V gene TRBV30 combines with J gene TRBJ2-2, with 7 bases identical to TRBD2. V gave up 5 bases and J gave up 2 bases; unmatched junction bases: 5. In germline, CDR1 is GTSNPN, CDR2 SVGIG (reference sequence). The CDR3 totals 14 residues. Here the CDR3 reads CAWARLANTGELFF. In DNA form, the CDR3 reads TGTGCCTGGGCACGACTAGCTAACACCGGGGAGCTGTTTTTT. Full variable domain (rest looked up from reference TRBV30 and TRBJ2-2): SQTIHQWPATLVQPVGSPLSLECTVEGTSNPNLYWYRQAAGRGLQLLFYSVGIGQISSEVPQNLSASRPQDRQFILSSKKLLLSDSGFYLCAWARLANTGELFFGEGSRLTVL.

The chain couples TRBV30 to TRBJ1-2; TRBD1 might be the D (5 bases). The V gene lost 3 bases and the J gene lost 7 bases, with 15 bases spanning the gap. Germline V gene sequence: CDR1 GTSNPN, CDR2 SVGIG (reference sequence). The CDR3 totals 13 residues. The chain's CDR3 is CAWRSQGVSGYTF. The CDR3 nucleotides read TGTGCCTGGAGGAGTCAGGGTGTGAGTGGCTACACCTTC.

J is TRBJ2-7 and V is TRBV6-2 or TRBV6-3; 8 bases match TRBD1. The V gene end was trimmed by 0 bases and the J gene end by 1 base; junction bases not matched to a gene: 8. Germline loops: CDR1 MNHEY, CDR2 SVGEGT. This CDR3 is 17 amino acids long. CDR3 in amino acids: CASSYSKRQGISYEQYF. CDR3 nucleotides: TGTGCCAGCAGTTACTCCAAGCGACAGGGGATATCCTACGAGCAGTACTTC.

The table lists this clone with a few counts. This CDR3 is CASSLDHRETQYF. The CDR3, as DNA: TGTGCCAGCAGTTTAGATCACAGGGAGACCCAGTACTTC. The chain employs TRBV12-3 or TRBV12-4 and TRBJ2-5; perhaps TRBD1 as D (5 bases). The CDR3 loop spans 13 amino acids. Trimming removed 1 base from V and 5 bases from J, with 8 bases in between.

This rearrangement joins TRBV30 to TRBJ2-4; 8 bases fit TRBD1. Trimming at V came to 4 bases and at J to 5 bases, leaving 7 bases not matched to a gene. Germline-derived CDR1 and CDR2 are GTSNPN and SVGIG (reference sequence). This CDR3 is built from 14 residues. CDR3 in DNA: TGTGCCTGGACCAGAGGGACAGGAGAAAACATTCAGTACTTC. It translates to CAWTRGTGENIQYF.

A few counts support this clone. This sequence joins TRBV28 and TRBJ1-2; D may be TRBD1 (5 bases). The CDR3 consists of 12 residues. The germline gives CDR1 MDHEN, CDR2 SYDVKM. Trimming took 6 bases from V and 5 from J, leaving 10 bases between them. CDR3 region: CASRADSYGYTF. CDR3 coding DNA: TGTGCCAGCAGGGCTGACAGTTATGGCTACACCTTC.

The V call is TRBV18, the J call TRBJ2-7, with D perhaps TRBD2 (6 bases). In germline, CDR1 is KGHSH, CDR2 LQKENI. The V end was cut by 3 bases, the J end by 2 bases, with 14 bases between. The CDR3 runs to 15 residues. The DNA of the CDR3 is TGTGCCAGCTCACCGGTCTTAGCGGATACCTACGAGCAGTACTTC. Residues: CASSPVLADTYEQYF.

The CDR3 nucleotides are TGTGCCAGCAGCTCCCGGCTTAGCGTCAACACCGGGGAGCTGTTTTTT. It is translated as CASSSRLSVNTGELFF. The chain employs TRBV9 and TRBJ2-2; D is possibly TRBD2 (5 bases). The CDR3 spans 16 residues. With 4 bases removed from V and 2 bases from J, the gap between germline ends came to 15 bases. Per the germline V gene, CDR1 is SGDLS and CDR2 is YYNGEE.

The chain joins TRBV23-1 to TRBJ1-1, with D perhaps TRBD1 (6 bases). TRBV23-1 is an ORF, with its function uncertain. The V gene lost 6 bases and the J gene lost 2 bases, with 19 bases spanning the gap. The CDR3 extends over 16 amino acids. CDR3 residues: CASRKEGGGFNTEAFF. CDR3 bases: TGCGCCAGCAGGAAGGAGGGAGGGGGATTTAACACTGAAGCTTTCTTT.

The chain combines TRBV28 with TRBJ2-7; weak D call: TRBD2 (5 bases). Germline-derived CDR1 and CDR2 are MDHEN and SYDVKM. V dropped 8 bases and J dropped 7 bases, with 12 bases sitting between them. This CDR3 has 11 amino acids. The DNA for the CDR3 is TGTGCCAGCGTCGGACTCCTAGAGCAGTACTTC. As protein: CASVGLLEQYF.

This clone occurred a few times. V usage is TRBV28 and J usage is TRBJ1-1; the D is unclear. Germline assignment: CDR1 MDHEN and CDR2 SYDVKM. Trimming shortened V by 2 bases and J by 2 bases, and 3 bases separated the two germline ends. The CDR3 loop spans 12 amino acids. The DNA of the CDR3 is TGTGCCAGCAGTTTACCAAACACTGAAGCTTTCTTT. Residues: CASSLPNTEAFF.

This clone has just one count. The CDR3 nucleotides are TGCGCCAGCAGCCCGGGTAGACTAGCAAGCGAGGATACGCAGTATTTT. This sequence encodes CASSPGRLASEDTQYF. This chain uses TRBV5-1 with TRBJ2-3, with 7 bases fitting TRBD2. V was clipped by 4 bases and J by 6 bases; unmatched bases: 14. The CDR3 runs 16 residues. Germline assignment: CDR1 SGHRS and CDR2 YFSETQ.

This chain links TRBV6-5 with TRBJ1-3; tentative D call: TRBD1 (6 bases). Germline V gene data show CDR1 as MNHEY and CDR2 as SVGAGI. This CDR3 has 15 amino acids. V lost 4 bases, J lost 2 bases, and 12 bases lay in between. For the CDR3, the DNA is TGTGCCAGCAGTTTTCGTAACAGGGCTGGAAACACCATATATTTT. Its translation is CASSFRNRAGNTIYF.

V and J are TRBV28 and TRBJ1-1; tentative D call: TRBD1 (5 bases). V lost 7 bases and J lost 1, with 7 bases in between. Germline values: CDR1 MDHEN, CDR2 SYDVKM. CDR3 size: 12 residues. The CDR3 loop is CASTGQNTEAFF. CDR3 DNA sequence: TGTGCCAGCACAGGGCAGAACACTGAAGCTTTCTTT.

This chain connects TRBV5-4 to TRBJ2-3; 10 nucleotides agree with TRBD2. This CDR3 has 16 amino acids. CDR1 SGHNT and CDR2 YYREEE come from the germline V gene (reference sequence). V was clipped by 4 bases and J by 3 bases; unmatched bases: 8. The CDR3 here is CASSPSGGGRTDTQYF. The CDR3 coding sequence is TGTGCCAGCAGCCCTAGCGGGGGAGGTCGGACAGATACGCAGTATTTT.

The rearrangement joins TRBV28 to TRBJ2-5, with 7 nucleotides matching TRBD1. This CDR3 is 14 amino acids long. Germline V gives CDR1 MDHEN, CDR2 SYDVKM. V lost 3 bases to trimming and J lost 3 bases; unmatched junction nucleotides: 4. CDR3 loop: CASSLVGGEETQYF. The CDR3 DNA sequence: TGTGCCAGCAGTTTGGTAGGGGGCGAAGAGACCCAGTACTTC.

The genes are TRBV21-1 and TRBJ2-4; the table's D call TRBD1 went unverified against the DNA. TRBV21-1 is designated a pseudogene. The CDR3 totals 19 residues. CDR3 sequence: CASSKAPGQGCLAKNIQYF. The CDR3 bases are TGTGCCAGCAGCAAAGCGCCGGGACAGGGGTGTTTGGCCAAAAACATTCAGTACTTC.

In its sample, this clone was seen a few times. The chain employs TRBV9 and TRBJ2-5; D unresolved. Germline CDR1 and CDR2: SGDLS and YYNGEE. The CDR3 totals 12 residues. V lost 4 bases and J 5 bases, leaving 9 bases between the germline ends. CDR3 region: CASSPNVETQYF. In DNA, the CDR3 is TGTGCCAGCAGCCCTAATGTGGAGACCCAGTACTTC.

The table lists this clone with a few counts. The J gene is TRBJ2-3, the V gene TRBV30; D gene ambiguous. The germline gives CDR1 GTSNPN, CDR2 SVGIG (reference sequence). The CDR3 extends over 13 amino acids. V was trimmed by 2 bases and J by 2 bases, leaving 8 bases between them. The CDR3 is CAWSTSNTDTQYF. The DNA of the CDR3 is TGTGCCTGGAGTACTTCAAACACAGATACGCAGTATTTT.

This CDR3 is CASSLAVLAGNTDTQYF. The CDR3 DNA reads as TGTGCCAGCAGCTTGGCCGTATTAGCGGGGAACACAGATACGCAGTATTTT. The V call is TRBV5-4, the J call TRBJ2-3; 8 bases map to TRBD2. Germline V lookup: CDR1 SGHNT, CDR2 YYREEE (reference sequence). The CDR3 has 17 residues. V was pared by 0 bases and J by 2 bases, with 8 bases of the junction left unmatched.